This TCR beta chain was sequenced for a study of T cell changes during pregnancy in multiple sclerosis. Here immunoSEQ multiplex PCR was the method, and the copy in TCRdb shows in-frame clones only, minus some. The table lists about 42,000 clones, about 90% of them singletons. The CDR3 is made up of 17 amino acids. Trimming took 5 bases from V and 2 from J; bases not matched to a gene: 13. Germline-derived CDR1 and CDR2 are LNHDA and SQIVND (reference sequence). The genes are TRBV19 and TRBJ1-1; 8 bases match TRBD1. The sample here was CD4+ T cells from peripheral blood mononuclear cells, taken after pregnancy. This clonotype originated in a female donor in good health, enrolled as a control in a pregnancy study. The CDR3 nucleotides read TGTGCCAGTAGTCCCCGGACAGGGAGGAGGGGAAACACTGAAGCTTTCTTT. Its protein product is CASSPRTGRRGNTEAFF.